Included here is one TCR beta chain sequence, with context. Its target is not known. Nominal health characterized the donors when sampled, though unrecorded immune exposures were likely. J was trimmed by 5 bases and V by 3 bases; bases with no gene match: 6. This CDR3 is 16 amino acids long. Per germline, CDR1 MDHEN and CDR2 SYDVKM. The data were taken from a study of cytomegalovirus exposure and HLA in healthy donors. Study-level findings and limits: An observed cluster of highly shared sequence variants was recorded as a likely sequencing artifact. Later analysis showed most CMV-associated TCR beta chains appearing HLA-restricted.

The PCR ran on 60 Vbeta and 13 Jbeta primers. Assay used: immunoSEQ multiplex PCR; TCRdb lists only in-frame clones, some missing. The sample consists of under 90,000 clones, 70% to 90% of them appearing once. The sample was PBMCs. The chain combines TRBV28 with TRBJ1-4; TRBD1 aligns across 10 bases. The source is a man aged 18 to 35 in good health and CMV-seronegative. The CDR3: CASSLIPGQGNEKLFF. For the CDR3, the DNA is TGTGCCAGCAGTTTGATCCCGGGACAGGGGAATGAAAAACTGTTTTTT.